The entry below describes one T cell receptor beta chain. Its antigen remains unidentified. V shed 5 bases and J 6 bases; nucleotides not matched to a gene: 13. The CDR3 spans 15 residues. The V gene's germline CDR1 is MDHEN and CDR2 SYDVKM. An input of about 0.45 to 1 ug of RNA was subjected to reverse transcription using random hexamers. Each CDR3 protein is one row after TCRdb ran MiXCR on the immunoSEQ multiplex PCR reads. The table lists about 240,000 distinct CDR3 sequences, about 96% of them singletons. These data originate in a study of CD8 T cells in Susac syndrome. Study-wide findings and caveats: There was no clonal expansion in the CD4+ T cell repertoires of Susac syndrome.

This TCR came from a human donor with Susac syndrome. The sample was CD4+ T cells from PBMCs. The rearrangement links TRBV28 to TRBJ2-7; 7 positions agree with TRBD1. CDR3 sequence: CASSPFRGILREQYF. In DNA, the CDR3 is TGTGCCAGCAGTCCCTTCAGGGGGATTCTTCGCGAGCAGTACTTC.